This entry lists 25 T cell receptor beta chains sequenced from one sample in a study of glioma-infiltrating T cells after dendritic cell vaccination. Clones were sequenced by immunoSEQ multiplex PCR, and TCRdb holds only the in-frame ones, with some missing. The data show tens of thousands of clones, around 86% seen once. Time point denoted: after dendritic cell vaccination, including at tumor progression/relapse. The sample consisted of blood, taken after dendritic cell vaccination. Every receptor here comes from a human donor with glioblastoma.

This clone was seen a few times. The chain recombines TRBV19 with TRBJ1-2; perhaps TRBD1 as D (6 bases). Trimming took 6 bases from V and 8 from J, leaving 16 bases between them. The germline V gene encodes CDR1 LNHDA and CDR2 SQIVND (reference sequence). This CDR3 is built from 13 residues. Written as DNA, the CDR3 is TGTGCCAGTAGCACCCGGGCAGGACAGGGCTACACCTTC. Translating gives CASSTRAGQGYTF.

The chain joins TRBV4-2 to TRBJ2-3; D gene ambiguous. The CDR3 extends over 15 amino acids. Germline V gives CDR1 LGHNA, CDR2 YNFKEQ. Trimming cost V 2 bases and J 2 bases, with 11 bases left between them. CDR3: CASSQSVSPTDTQYF. CDR3 nucleotides: TGTGCCAGCAGCCAATCCGTCTCTCCCACAGATACGCAGTATTTT.

This chain uses TRBV6-5 with TRBJ2-5; 7 bases align to TRBD2. This CDR3 spans 14 amino acids. Trimming took 5 bases from V and 4 from J; bases not matched to a gene: 7. Looked up from germline, CDR1 is MNHEY and CDR2 is SVGAGI. CDR3 coding DNA: TGTGCCAGCAGTCCGACGCCGGGGGGAGAGACCCAGTACTTC. Encoded protein: CASSPTPGGETQYF.

This clone was recorded a few times. The chain is built from TRBV6-5 and TRBJ2-1; 9 nucleotides align to TRBD2. This CDR3 has 15 residues. V dropped 5 bases and J dropped 7; count of bases not matched to a gene: 9. Germline V gives CDR1 MNHEY, CDR2 SVGAGI. The CDR3 DNA reads TGTGCCAGCAGTCCCTCGGGACTAGCCGCTAATGAGCAGTTCTTC. It yields the protein CASSPSGLAANEQFF.

This clone is a singleton in its sample. This chain joins TRBV4-3 and TRBJ1-3, with D uncertain. Between the trimmed V and J ends, which lost 1 base and 0 bases, there was a span of 7 bases. Germline V CDR1 and CDR2: LGHNA, YSLEER. This CDR3 is built from 15 residues. CDR3 amino acids: CASSQALSSGNTIYF. Here the CDR3 DNA reads TGCGCCAGCAGCCAAGCCCTCAGCTCTGGAAACACCATATATTTT.

This chain uses TRBV19 with TRBJ2-5; TRBD2 agrees at 7 bases. The better agreement between TRBJ2-7 and the DNA end casts doubt on the J call. Looked up from germline, CDR1 is LNHDA and CDR2 is SQIVND (reference sequence). The CDR3 has 15 residues. As DNA, the CDR3 is TGTGCCAGTAGTATGCGGACTGCGGGGGACTACGAGCAGTACTTC. Protein sequence: CASSMRTAGDYEQYF.

This sequence joins TRBV5-6 and TRBJ1-2; tentatively, D is TRBD1 (6 bases). Trimming took off 0 bases at V and 3 bases at J, with 9 bases between the two ends. CDR3 size: 14 residues. The germline CDR1 and CDR2 sequences are SGHDT and YYEEEE. The CDR3 DNA follows: TGTGCCAGCAGCTTGGGCAGGGGCGACTATGGCTACACCTTC. Protein product: CASSLGRGDYGYTF.

V gene TRBV19 combines with J gene TRBJ1-1; TRBD1 agrees at 8 bases. The CDR3 consists of 14 residues. The V gene end was trimmed by 6 bases and the J gene end by 0 bases; junction bases not matched to a gene: 3. Germline V CDR1 and CDR2: LNHDA, SQIVND (reference sequence). For the CDR3, the DNA is TGTGCCAGTAGCCGGACAGGGATGAACACTGAAGCTTTCTTT. This translates into CASSRTGMNTEAFF.

This clone was observed a few times. The chain has TRBV10-3 and TRBJ1-1; 8 nucleotides agree with TRBD1. The trim removed 0 bases at V and 3 bases at J, leaving 6 bases unmatched. From germline, CDR1 is ENHRY and CDR2 SYGVKD. The CDR3 is 16 amino acids. CDR3 DNA: TGTGCCATCAGTGAGTCTCATGGCAGGGGGCACACTGAAGCTTTCTTT. Residues: CAISESHGRGHTEAFF.

The chain uses TRBV5-1 and TRBJ2-5, with 7 positions matching TRBD2. The junction had 5 bases not matched to a gene; V was cut back by 4 bases and J by 5 bases. Germline lookup yields CDR1 SGHRS and CDR2 YFSETQ. This CDR3 has 13 amino acids. This CDR3 is CASSPTSWETQYF. CDR3 DNA sequence: TGCGCCAGCAGCCCGACTAGCTGGGAGACCCAGTACTTC.

The genes are TRBV15 and TRBJ2-7; 8 nucleotides align to TRBD1. V was clipped by 5 bases and J by 0 bases; unmatched bases: 6. The CDR3 is 15 residues long. Germline V gives CDR1 LNHNV, CDR2 YYDKDF (reference sequence). The CDR3 spells CATSPRTGSSYEQYF. Written as DNA, the CDR3 is TGTGCCACCAGCCCGCGGACAGGGAGCTCCTACGAGCAGTACTTC.

The chain is built from TRBV11-3 and TRBJ2-2; D gene unclear. The V end was cut by 7 bases, the J end by 3 bases, with 6 bases between. Germline V gene data show CDR1 as SGHNT and CDR2 as YENEEA. The CDR3 sequence is 12 residues long. This CDR3 is CASTPYTGELFF. The DNA for the CDR3 is TGTGCCAGCACCCCATACACCGGGGAGCTGTTTTTT.

The V call is TRBV10-1, the J call TRBJ2-3; D may be TRBD2 (6 bases). Trimming removed 2 bases at V and 1 base at J, with 22 bases between. CDR1 WNHNN and CDR2 SYGVQD come from the germline V gene (reference sequence). The CDR3 loop spans 19 amino acids. The CDR3 bases are TGCGCCAGCAGTGAGCTTAGCGGAGGGTCTACGCTACGCACAGATACGCAGTATTTT. It codes for CASSELSGGSTLRTDTQYF.

The V and J genes are TRBV6-1 and TRBJ1-2, with D maybe TRBD1 (5 bases). CDR3 length: 15 residues. In germline, CDR1 is MNHNS, CDR2 SASEGT. V shed 6 bases and J shed 4 bases, with 18 bases lying between them. CDR3 sequence (DNA): TGTGCCAGCAGAACTAATTACGGACAATTCTATGGCTACACCTTC. It translates to CASRTNYGQFYGYTF.

The genes are TRBV6-1 and TRBJ1-3; D is perhaps TRBD1 (5 bases). CDR3 size: 13 residues. Germline V gives CDR1 MNHNS, CDR2 SASEGT. Trimming took 8 bases from V and 0 from J, leaving 8 bases between them. The chain's CDR3 is CASGANSGNTIYF. Here the CDR3 DNA reads TGTGCCAGCGGGGCCAACTCTGGAAACACCATATATTTT.

The rearrangement uses TRBV5-3 and TRBJ2-7; 10 bases fit TRBD2. TRBV5-3 is noted as an ORF with a role that remains uncertain. Germline trimming cut 3 bases from V and 3 bases from J; bases unmatched to any gene: 15. There are 18 residues in the CDR3. CDR3: CARSWASSGGLLHYEQYF. In DNA, the CDR3 is TGTGCCAGAAGCTGGGCTTCTAGCGGGGGCCTGCTTCACTACGAGCAGTACTTC.

The J gene is TRBJ1-1, the V gene TRBV6-5; tentative D call: TRBD1 (5 bases). CDR1 is MNHEY and CDR2 is SVGAGI in the germline V gene. The CDR3 sequence is 14 residues long. The V end lost 7 bases, the J end lost 1 base, and 13 bases lay between the germline ends. The CDR3 coding sequence is TGTGCCAGCACCCTCGGCGGGGCGAACACTGAAGCTTTCTTT. This gives the protein CASTLGGANTEAFF.

The chain is built from TRBV5-1 and TRBJ2-1, with 7 bases aligning to TRBD2. The CDR3 contains 16 residues. The junction had 10 bases not matched to a gene; V was cut back by 0 bases and J by 7 bases. Germline lookup yields CDR1 SGHRS and CDR2 YFSETQ. This CDR3 is CASSLEASSGLNEQFF. The CDR3 DNA reads as TGCGCCAGCAGCTTGGAAGCGTCTAGCGGCCTTAATGAGCAGTTCTTC. The variable domain in full, with the rest retrieved from reference TRBV5-1 and TRBJ2-1, is KAGVTQTPRYLIKTRGQQVTLSCSPISGHRSVSWYQQTPGQGLQFLFEYFSETQRNKGNFPGRFSGRQFSNSRSEMNVSTLELGDSALYLCASSLEASSGLNEQFFGPGTRLTVL.

The chain carries TRBV15 and TRBJ1-4; 11 positions match TRBD1. Germline lookup yields CDR1 LNHNV and CDR2 YYDKDF (reference sequence). Trimming cost V 0 bases and J 5 bases; bases outside gene matches: 2. The CDR3 length is 16 residues. The chain's CDR3 is CATSREGTGGNEKLFF. Here the CDR3 DNA reads TGTGCCACCAGCAGAGAGGGGACAGGGGGAAATGAAAAACTGTTTTTT.

The genes are TRBV11-2 and TRBJ2-2, with 11 nucleotides matching TRBD2. V shed 5 bases and J 6 bases; nucleotides not matched to a gene: 5. The CDR3 totals 15 residues. Germline CDR1 is SGHAT and CDR2 is FQNNGV. The CDR3 region is CASSGSGGVAGELFF. In DNA form, the CDR3 reads TGTGCCAGCAGCGGTAGCGGGGGGGTAGCCGGGGAGCTGTTTTTT.

The V call is TRBV6-1, the J call TRBJ1-1; TRBD1 matches 10 bases. In germline, CDR1 is MNHNS, CDR2 SASEGT. The CDR3 totals 13 residues. The V gene end was trimmed by 8 bases and the J gene end by 6 bases; junction bases not matched to a gene: 6. CDR3 in DNA: TGTGCCAGCCTGGGGACAGGGGTATCTGAAGCTTTCTTT. Translating it yields CASLGTGVSEAFF.

The CDR3 is CASSSTVLITLNTEAFF. Here the CDR3 DNA reads TGTGCCAGCTCCTCTACAGTACTCATTACCTTGAACACTGAAGCTTTCTTT. The chain is built from TRBV18 and TRBJ1-1; the D is unclear. Germline values: CDR1 KGHSH, CDR2 LQKENI. This CDR3 is built from 17 residues. V lost 6 bases, J lost 0 bases, and 20 bases lay in between. The variable domain in full, with the rest retrieved from reference TRBV18 and TRBJ1-1, is NAGVMQNPRHLVRRRGQEARLRCSPMKGHSHVYWYRQLPEEGLKFMVYLQKENIIDESGMPKERFSAEFPKEGPSILRIQQVVRGDSAAYFCASSSTVLITLNTEAFFGQGTRLTVV.

The chain carries TRBV5-1 and TRBJ2-1; D perhaps matches TRBD2 (5 bases). The length of the CDR3 is 13 residues. CDR1 is SGHRS, CDR2 YFSETQ, per germline. V lost 4 bases to trimming and J lost 15 bases, with 20 bases between them. In DNA form, the CDR3 reads TGCGCCAGCAGCCCCGACCGGGAACTATCGTGGTTCTTC. It encodes CASSPDRELSWFF.

This clone was seen more than once but under ten times. V and J are TRBV6-1 and TRBJ1-6; D gene ambiguous. Trimming took 7 bases from V and 4 from J, leaving 14 bases between them. The CDR3 extends over 15 amino acids. Germline lookup yields CDR1 MNHNS and CDR2 SASEGT. The CDR3 region has the DNA TGTGCCAGCAAAGGCCAGGCAGGATATAATTCACCCCTCCACTTT. This translates into CASKGQAGYNSPLHF.

There are a few counts of this clone. The chain joins TRBV4-1 to TRBJ1-5; D is undetermined. Trimming shortened V by 0 bases and J by 7 bases, and 7 bases separated the two germline ends. Germline loops: CDR1 MGHRA, CDR2 YSYEKL. The CDR3 loop spans 13 amino acids. The CDR3 loop reads CASSQDIVQPQHF. Written as DNA, the CDR3 is TGCGCCAGCAGCCAAGATATCGTCCAGCCCCAGCATTTT.